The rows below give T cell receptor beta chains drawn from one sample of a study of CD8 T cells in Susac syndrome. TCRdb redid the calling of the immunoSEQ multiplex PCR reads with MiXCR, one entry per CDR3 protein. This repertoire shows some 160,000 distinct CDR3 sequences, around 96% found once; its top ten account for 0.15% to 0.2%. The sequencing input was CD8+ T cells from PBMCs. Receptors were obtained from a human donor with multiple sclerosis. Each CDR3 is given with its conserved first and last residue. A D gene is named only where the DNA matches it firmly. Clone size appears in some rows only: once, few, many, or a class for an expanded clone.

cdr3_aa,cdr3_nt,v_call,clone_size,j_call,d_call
CASIGTGSYEQYF,TGTGCCAGCATTGGGACAGGGTCCTACGAGCAGTACTTC,TRBV2,.,TRBJ2-7,TRBD1
CASSPRNRDEQFF,TGTGCCAGCAGCCCGAGAAACAGGGATGAGCAGTTCTTC,TRBV5-8,.,TRBJ2-1,.
CASSFRSGAGADTQYF,TGTGCCAGCAGCTTCCGGAGCGGGGCCGGGGCAGATACGCAGTATTTT,TRBV11-2,.,TRBJ2-3,TRBD2
CSARDPGTPLHYGYTF,TGCAGTGCTAGAGATCCCGGGACGCCTCTCCACTATGGCTACACCTTC,TRBV20-1,.,TRBJ1-2,.
CASSLLENYGYTF,TGCGCCAGCAGCTTGTTGGAGAACTATGGCTACACCTTC,TRBV5-1,.,TRBJ1-2,.
CASSQGDLQGLAKNIQYF,TGTGCCAGCAGCCAAGGGGATCTTCAGGGATTAGCCAAAAACATTCAGTACTTC,TRBV14,.,TRBJ2-4,.
CASSLRGDQETQYF,TGCGCCAGCAGCTTACGTGGAGACCAAGAGACCCAGTACTTC,TRBV5-1,.,TRBJ2-5,.
CASSLYQGADTQYF,TGTGCCAGCAGCTTATACCAGGGGGCAGATACGCAGTATTTT,TRBV7-9,.,TRBJ2-3,TRBD1
CASSEGSGGRADTQYF,TGTGCCAGCAGTGAAGGATCGGGCGGGAGGGCAGATACGCAGTATTTT,TRBV25-1,.,TRBJ2-3,TRBD2
CSARDYRLAGVNNEQFF,TGCAGTGCTAGAGATTATCGACTAGCGGGGGTCAACAATGAGCAGTTCTTC,TRBV20-1,.,TRBJ2-1,TRBD2
CASSQGQFYEQYF,TGTGCCAGCAGCCAAGGTCAATTCTACGAGCAGTACTTC,TRBV3-1,.,TRBJ2-7,.
CASMPGGDGMNTEAFF,TGTGCCAGCATGCCCGGGGGCGACGGTATGAACACTGAAGCTTTCTTT,TRBV12-3/TRBV12-4,.,TRBJ1-1,.
CASSLINREGHVF,TGTGCCAGCAGTTTAATCAACCGTGAGGGACATGTTTTT,TRBV12-3/TRBV12-4,.,TRBJ2-2,.
CASSAGTGSHEQYF,TGTGCCAGCAGTGCCGGGACAGGGTCCCACGAGCAGTACTTC,TRBV9,.,TRBJ2-7,TRBD1
CASREPGGYTF,TGTGCCAGCAGAGAGCCTGGCGGCTACACCTTC,TRBV25-1,.,TRBJ1-2,.
CASSLSGTGADTQYF,TGTGCCAGCAGCTTAAGCGGGACAGGCGCAGATACGCAGTATTTT,TRBV7-3,.,TRBJ2-3,TRBD1
CAWNLPGQGTYEQYF,TGTGCCTGGAACCTTCCGGGACAGGGGACCTACGAGCAGTACTTC,TRBV30,once,TRBJ2-7,TRBD1
CASSPRTGNTEAFF,TGTGCCAGCTCACCTCGGACAGGGAACACTGAAGCTTTCTTT,TRBV18,few,TRBJ1-1,TRBD1
CASSHGTEVQFF,TGCGCCAGCAGCCACGGGACTGAGGTGCAGTTCTTC,TRBV4-1,.,TRBJ2-1,.
CASSVTGVLSYNEQFF,TGTGCCAGCAGCGTCACAGGAGTGCTATCCTACAATGAGCAGTTCTTC,TRBV9,.,TRBJ2-1,.
CASSLTLAGERGEQYF,TGTGCCAGCAGCTTAACGTTAGCGGGGGAGCGGGGCGAGCAGTACTTC,TRBV7-6,.,TRBJ2-7,TRBD2
CASSQTSTYEQYF,TGTGCCAGCTCACAGACATCAACCTACGAGCAGTACTTC,TRBV19,once,TRBJ2-7,.
CSARDRRTTLYEQYF,TGCAGTGCTAGAGATCGGAGGACGACCCTCTACGAGCAGTACTTC,TRBV20-1,.,TRBJ2-7,.
CSVERTGYTGELFF,TGCAGCGTTGAAAGGACAGGGTACACCGGGGAGCTGTTTTTT,TRBV29-1,.,TRBJ2-2,TRBD1
CASSQEDEQYF,TGTGCCAGCAGCCAAGAGGATGAGCAGTACTTC,TRBV3-1,.,TRBJ2-7,.
CSVSTPQETQYF,TGCAGCGTTTCAACGCCCCAAGAGACCCAGTACTTC,TRBV29-1,.,TRBJ2-5,.
CSARTSGSPEQYF,TGCAGTGCTAGGACTAGCGGGAGCCCCGAGCAGTACTTC,TRBV20-1,once,TRBJ2-7,TRBD2
CASGFHQKLAFF,TGTGCTAGTGGTTTCCACCAGAAACTTGCTTTCTTT,TRBV12-5,.,TRBJ1-1,.
CSARDGSSYEQYF,TGCAGTGCCAGGGACGGCAGCTCCTACGAGCAGTACTTC,TRBV20-1,.,TRBJ2-7,.
CASSYSDYGYTF,TGTGCCAGCAGTTATTCCGACTATGGCTACACCTTC,TRBV6-2/TRBV6-3,few,TRBJ1-2,.
CASSQLVERGEQYF,TGCGCCAGCAGCCAATTGGTGGAGAGGGGCGAGCAGTACTTC,TRBV4-1,.,TRBJ2-7,.
CASSPRAPRDEQFF,TGTGCCAGCAGCCCCAGGGCACCCCGGGATGAGCAGTTCTTC,TRBV9,.,TRBJ2-1,.
CASSTGTASSGANVLTF,TGTGCCAGCAGTACCGGGACAGCCTCCTCTGGGGCCAACGTCCTGACTTTC,TRBV27,.,TRBJ2-6,TRBD1
CATSDPYHNEQFF,TGTGCCACCAGTGACCCCTACCACAATGAGCAGTTCTTC,TRBV24-1,.,TRBJ2-1,.
CASSRLAGAISGANVLTF,TGTGCCAGCAGCCGACTAGCGGGAGCCATCTCTGGGGCCAACGTCCTGACTTTC,TRBV2,.,TRBJ2-6,TRBD2
CASSYRDRAFF,TGTGCCAGCAGCTACCGGGACCGGGCTTTCTTT,TRBV7-9,once,TRBJ1-1,.
CATSRGVGTDTQYF,TGTGCCACCAGCAGAGGCGTTGGGACAGATACGCAGTATTTT,TRBV15,.,TRBJ2-3,.
CATSAGDFSMGNEQFF,TGTGCCACCAGTGCCGGGGACTTTTCGATGGGTAATGAGCAGTTCTTC,TRBV24-1,.,TRBJ2-1,.
CASSFSGTIYNEQFF,TGTGCCAGCAGCTTCTCCGGGACTATCTACAATGAGCAGTTCTTC,TRBV5-4,.,TRBJ2-1,TRBD2
CASSATGGPYGYTF,TGTGCCAGCAGTGCCACAGGGGGCCCCTATGGCTACACCTTC,TRBV27,.,TRBJ1-2,TRBD1
CASTAGANTGELFF,TGTGCCAGCACGGCCGGGGCGAACACCGGGGAGCTGTTTTTT,TRBV2,.,TRBJ2-2,.
CASSVASGTYNEQFF,TGTGCCAGCAGCGTAGCCAGCGGGACCTACAATGAGCAGTTCTTC,TRBV9,.,TRBJ2-1,TRBD2
CSPGQGGEQFF,TGCAGCCCAGGACAGGGTGGTGAGCAGTTCTTC,TRBV29-1,.,TRBJ2-1,TRBD1
CASSQPGEIEKLFF,TGCGCCAGCAGTCAGCCCGGGGAGATTGAAAAACTGTTTTTT,TRBV23-1,.,TRBJ1-4,.
CASSLVRGKAQHF,TGTGCCAGCAGTTTGGTCAGGGGAAAGGCCCAGCATTTT,TRBV12-3/TRBV12-4,.,TRBJ1-5,.
CASSQEVSLTYEQYF,TGCGCCAGCAGCCAAGAGGTCTCCCTTACCTACGAGCAGTACTTC,TRBV4-1,.,TRBJ2-7,.
CASSQYQELFF,TGTGCCAGCAGCCAATATCAGGAGCTGTTTTTT,TRBV3-1,.,TRBJ2-2,.
CSADGTSRGIYGYTF,TGCAGCGCCGATGGTACGAGTCGGGGAATCTATGGCTACACCTTC,TRBV29-1,.,TRBJ1-2,.
CASRTYAAEHEQYF,TGTGCCAGCAGAACATATGCCGCCGAGCACGAGCAGTACTTC,TRBV27,.,TRBJ2-7,.
CASSLGQAGYEQYF,TGCGCCAGCAGCTTGGGTCAGGCTGGCTACGAGCAGTACTTC,TRBV5-1,.,TRBJ2-7,.
CASSEAPVQDTQYF,TGTGCCAGCAGTGAAGCGCCGGTCCAGGATACGCAGTATTTT,TRBV2,.,TRBJ2-3,.
CAWSVALAGYYNEQFF,TGTGCCTGGAGTGTTGCCCTAGCGGGGTACTACAATGAGCAGTTCTTC,TRBV30,.,TRBJ2-1,TRBD2
CASSVGGEQFF,TGTGCCAGCAGTGTAGGGGGTGAGCAGTTCTTC,TRBV9,.,TRBJ2-1,.